The 22 T cell receptor beta chains below all came from one sample that was sequenced in a study of blood T cell repertoires in COVID-19. Profiling relied on immunoSEQ multiplex PCR, and the TCRdb table lists in-frame clones only, not all of them. This table has around 150,000 clones, about nine tenths appearing once. The sample taken for sequencing was peripheral blood. The receptor set was obtained from a woman in her sixties with active or convalescent COVID-19.

With regard to this clone: One junction end disagrees with the germline gene, perhaps due to a read error. The chain is built from TRBV7-7 and TRBJ1-3, with a possible D match to TRBD1 (6 bases). CDR1 and CDR2 (germline): SSHAT, FNYEAQ (reference sequence). This CDR3 contains 15 residues. CDR3 amino acids: CASSSGTLSGNTIYF. As DNA, the CDR3 is TGTGCTAGCAGCTCCGGGACACTCTCTGGAAACACCATATATTTT.

The sample holds one count of this clone. This chain uses TRBV9 with TRBJ2-1, with 7 bases fitting TRBD2. Trimming took 0 bases from V and 6 from J; bases not matched to a gene: 9. CDR1 is SGDLS and CDR2 is YYNGEE in the germline V gene. The CDR3 consists of 16 residues. The DNA for the CDR3 is TGTGCCAGCAGCGTAGCCCAGCGGGGAGCAGTCAATGAGCAGTTCTTC. The encoded protein is CASSVAQRGAVNEQFF.

The chain combines TRBV4-3 with TRBJ2-5; tentative D call: TRBD1 (5 bases). Germline lookup yields CDR1 LGHNA and CDR2 YSLEER. The CDR3 covers 14 residues. Trimming shortened V by 0 bases and J by 4 bases, and 9 bases separated the two germline ends. CDR3 in DNA: TGCGCCAGCAGCCAAGATTATAGGGGAGAGACCCAGTACTTC. It is translated as CASSQDYRGETQYF.

The J gene is TRBJ1-5, the V gene TRBV5-6; the D gene is possibly TRBD1 (6 bases). Between the trimmed V and J ends, which lost 5 bases and 6 bases, there was a span of 12 bases. The CDR3 runs 13 residues. CDR1 is SGHDT and CDR2 is YYEEEE in the germline V gene. CDR3 sequence reads: CASSPGVGQPQHF. The CDR3 bases are TGTGCCAGCAGTCCAGGGGTAGGTCAGCCCCAGCATTTT. Using reference TRBV5-6 and TRBJ1-5 for the parts outside the CDR3, the full variable domain is DAGVTQSPTHLIKTRGQQVTLRCSPKSGHDTVSWYQQALGQGPQFIFQYYEEEERQRGNFPDRFSGHQFPNYSSELNVNALLLGDSALYLCASSPGVGQPQHFGDGTRLSIL.

The V gene is TRBV4-3, the J gene TRBJ2-6; D gene ambiguous. The V end lost 1 base, the J end lost 7 bases, and 8 bases lay between the germline ends. Germline lookup yields CDR1 LGHNA and CDR2 YSLEER. The CDR3 is made up of 14 amino acids. CDR3 residues: CASSQAVSANVLTF. CDR3 nucleotide sequence: TGCGCCAGCAGCCAAGCTGTCTCTGCCAACGTCCTGACTTTC.

This chain uses TRBV12-3 or TRBV12-4 with TRBJ1-4; D perhaps matches TRBD1 (6 bases). The germline V and J ends were trimmed by 3 bases and 7 bases, with 9 bases remaining between them. This CDR3 contains 13 residues. CDR3 residues: CASSFGGLEKLFF. CDR3 in DNA: TGTGCCAGCAGTTTTGGGGGCCTTGAAAAACTGTTTTTT.

V usage is TRBV7-2 and J usage is TRBJ2-7; 8 nucleotides match TRBD2. CDR1 and CDR2 (germline): SGHTA, FQGNSA. The trim removed 3 bases at V and 6 bases at J, leaving 7 bases unmatched. This CDR3 region has 14 residues. As DNA, the CDR3 is TGTGCCAGCAGCTTGTCGGGGGGGCCAACCGAGCAGTACTTC. As protein: CASSLSGGPTEQYF.

The V call is TRBV18, the J call TRBJ1-1; D not resolved. CDR1 KGHSH and CDR2 LQKENI come from the germline V gene. The V end was cut by 3 bases, the J end by 2 bases, with 10 bases between. The CDR3 extends over 14 amino acids. The CDR3 DNA is TGTGCCAGCTCACCGTTGTCAGAAAACACTGAAGCTTTCTTT. It is translated as CASSPLSENTEAFF.

V usage is TRBV24-1 and J usage is TRBJ1-3, with 10 bases fitting TRBD1. V trimming: 5 bases; J trimming: 6 bases; junction bases outside the gene matches: 6. Germline loops: CDR1 KGHDR, CDR2 SFDVKD. This CDR3 is built from 15 residues. The CDR3 region is CATSGWDRGKNTIYF. The CDR3 coding sequence is TGTGCCACCAGTGGTTGGGACAGGGGTAAAAACACCATATATTTT.

The chain carries TRBV3-1 (or the pseudogene TRBV3-2) and TRBJ2-2; the D is unclear. CDR3 length equals 15 residues. V lost 0 bases and J lost 6, with 11 bases in between. From germline, CDR1 is LGHDT and CDR2 YNNKEL (reference sequence). This CDR3 is CASSQDLATAGELFF. CDR3 DNA: TGTGCCAGCAGCCAAGACCTCGCTACAGCCGGGGAGCTGTTTTTT.

The genes are TRBV5-1 and TRBJ2-4; D ambiguous. CDR1 and CDR2 from the germline V gene are SGHRS and YFSETQ. CDR3 length: 19 amino acids. Trimming cost V 1 base and J 0 bases, with 20 bases left between them. Here the CDR3 DNA reads TGCGCCAGCAGCTTGTTACAATCGGGTGACCCCCTAGCCAAAAACATTCAGTACTTC. Protein sequence: CASSLLQSGDPLAKNIQYF. The full variable domain, with the rest looked up from reference TRBV5-1 and TRBJ2-4, is KAGVTQTPRYLIKTRGQQVTLSCSPISGHRSVSWYQQTPGQGLQFLFEYFSETQRNKGNFPGRFSGRQFSNSRSEMNVSTLELGDSALYLCASSLLQSGDPLAKNIQYFGAGTRLSVL.

The J gene is TRBJ1-2, the V gene TRBV19, with D uncertain. The CDR3 is 15 amino acids. V was pared by 6 bases and J by 4 bases, with 18 bases between. Germline CDR1 LNHDA, CDR2 SQIVND (reference sequence). The CDR3 region has the DNA TGTGCCAGTAGCCCCTCGGGTTTTGGCACCTATGGCTACACCTTC. This encodes CASSPSGFGTYGYTF.

The rearrangement uses TRBV7-2 and TRBJ2-1, with D unresolved. With 1 base removed from V and 12 bases from J, the gap between germline ends came to 10 bases. The CDR3 is 12 amino acids. The germline V gene has CDR1 SGHTA and CDR2 FQGNSA. The CDR3 reads CASSLGTVTQFF. CDR3 DNA: TGTGCCAGCAGCTTAGGAACAGTAACGCAGTTCTTC.

J is TRBJ2-4 and V is TRBV5-1, with 7 bases aligning to TRBD1. Germline CDR1 is SGHRS and CDR2 is YFSETQ. The junction had 6 bases not matched to a gene; V was cut back by 2 bases and J by 1 base. The CDR3 totals 16 residues. CDR3 sequence reads: CASSFGQDQAKNIQYF. Written as DNA, the CDR3 is TGCGCCAGCAGCTTCGGACAGGATCAGGCCAAAAACATTCAGTACTTC.

The chain links TRBV29-1 to TRBJ1-4; D might be TRBD1 (5 bases). Germline V lookup: CDR1 SQVTM, CDR2 ANQGSEA. This CDR3 contains 15 residues. Trimming removed 2 bases from V and 16 bases from J, with 26 bases in between. CDR3 nucleotide sequence: TGCAGCGTTGAAAGCGGGGGAGGACAACCTCCGCTTCGGTTTTTT. Protein sequence: CSVESGGGQPPLRFF.

The chain joins TRBV15 to TRBJ1-2, with TRBD1 matching over 7 bases. The CDR3 runs to 15 residues. J gave up 1 base and V 2 bases, and 4 bases lay outside the gene matches. From germline, CDR1 is LNHNV and CDR2 YYDKDF (reference sequence). The CDR3 loop reads CATSRIGTVNYGYTF. The CDR3 region has the DNA TGTGCCACCAGCAGAATCGGGACAGTTAACTATGGCTACACCTTC. Full variable domain (missing parts from reference TRBV15 and TRBJ1-2): DAMVIQNPRYQVTQFGKPVTLSCSQTLNHNVMYWYQQKSSQAPKLLFHYYDKDFNNEADTPDNFQSRRPNTSFCFLDIRSPGLGDTAMYLCATSRIGTVNYGYTFGSGTRLTVV.

The rearrangement links TRBV19 to TRBJ1-2, with a possible D match to TRBD1 (6 bases). V was pared by 6 bases and J by 4 bases, with 24 bases between. Germline values: CDR1 LNHDA, CDR2 SQIVND (reference sequence). The length of the CDR3 is 17 residues. For the CDR3, the DNA is TGTGCCAGTAGCTCGATTCGGGCGGGGGCGTTCGGCTATGGCTACACCTTC. This translates into CASSSIRAGAFGYGYTF.

The genes are TRBV7-6 and TRBJ2-1, with 8 bases lining up with TRBD2. Germline trimming cut 1 base from V and 3 bases from J; bases unmatched to any gene: 2. Germline assignment: CDR1 SGHVS and CDR2 FNYEAQ. CDR3 length equals 15 residues. CDR3 bases: TGTGCCAGCAGCTTAGTCGGGGGGGGCTACAATGAGCAGTTCTTC. Translation gives CASSLVGGGYNEQFF.

The rearrangement links TRBV12-3 or TRBV12-4 to TRBJ2-7, with TRBD2 matching 8 bases. Losses at the gene ends were 6 bases for V and 5 bases for J; bases not matched to a gene: 6. The CDR3 is 13 amino acids. The CDR3 region has the DNA TGTGCCAGCAGCGGGGGGGTAAAGGACGAGCAGTACTTC. It encodes CASSGGVKDEQYF.

This chain connects TRBV6-2 or TRBV6-3 to TRBJ1-1; D may be TRBD1 (6 bases). Germline lookup yields CDR1 MNHEY and CDR2 SVGEGT. Trimming removed 0 bases from V and 6 bases from J, with 11 bases in between. This CDR3 contains 14 residues. CDR3 sequence (DNA): TGTGCCAGCAGTTACTCTACCTGGGGGCCTGAAGCTTTCTTT. Protein sequence: CASSYSTWGPEAFF.

J is TRBJ1-3 and V is TRBV10-3; D is ambiguous. The CDR3 is made up of 14 amino acids. Trimming removed 3 bases from V and 1 base from J, with 7 bases in between. CDR1 is ENHRY, CDR2 SYGVKD, per germline. CDR3 in DNA: TGTGCCATCAGTGAAGACTCGTCTGGAAACACCATATATTTT. As protein: CAISEDSSGNTIYF.

The CDR3 region is CASSLEGQGDGYTF. As DNA, the CDR3 is TGTGCCAGCAGCCTCGAAGGACAGGGGGACGGCTACACCTTC. The genes are TRBV6-5 and TRBJ1-2; 10 bases line up with TRBD1. After removal of 6 bases from V and 8 bases from J, the junction contained 9 bases not matched to a gene. Germline-derived CDR1 and CDR2 are MNHEY and SVGAGI. There are 14 residues in the CDR3.